This passage covers 6 T cell receptor beta chains from one sample sequenced in a study of blood T cells in healthy people across ages. Combining a sample-barcoded 5' primer with a J-beta primer mix, a second PCR ran for roughly 6 to 11 cycles. TCRdb re-analysed the 5' RACE reads in MiXCR, keeping a single row per CDR3 protein. There are about 680,000 distinct CDR3 sequences in the sample; around 49% occur only once, and about a third lies in the top ten. Material for sequencing was blood. The receptors shown here come from a woman aged 55-70 years in good health.

This chain uses TRBV9 with TRBJ2-3; tentatively, D is TRBD1 (7 bases). Trimming pared 0 bases from V and 2 bases from J, leaving 19 bases between. Germline V gene data show CDR1 as SGDLS and CDR2 as YYNGEE. This CDR3 contains 18 residues. The CDR3 bases are TGTGCCAGCAGCGTAGGTGGCCCCCCAGGGGGACTCACAGATACGCAGTATTTT. Its translation is CASSVGGPPGGLTDTQYF.

The chain's CDR3 is CASSPMGGSVEQFF. In DNA form, the CDR3 reads TGTGCCAGCAGCCCCATGGGAGGGTCCGTTGAACAGTTCTTC. This chain joins TRBV9 and TRBJ2-1, with 7 bases aligning to TRBD2. CDR1 and CDR2 (germline): SGDLS, YYNGEE. This CDR3 is 14 amino acids long. Unmatched junction bases numbered 14, after V lost 4 bases and J lost 13 bases.

The gene calls are TRBV4-1 and TRBJ1-2, with unresolved D. Germline V lookup: CDR1 MGHRA, CDR2 YSYEKL. This CDR3 has 14 residues. V dropped 1 base and J dropped 1 base, with 7 bases sitting between them. Written as DNA, the CDR3 is TGCGCCAGCAGCCAAGTCCCCGATAACTATGGCTACACCTTC. Encoded protein: CASSQVPDNYGYTF.

The chain recombines TRBV7-2 with TRBJ2-7, with TRBD1 matching 7 bases. Trimming removed 4 bases from V and 4 bases from J; junction bases left unmatched: 7. The CDR3 is 14 amino acids. CDR1 is SGHTA and CDR2 is FQGNSA in the germline V gene. The CDR3 reads CASSYGTDPYEQYF. CDR3 DNA: TGTGCCAGCAGCTATGGGACAGACCCATACGAGCAGTACTTC.

The V call is TRBV20-1, the J call TRBJ2-3, with TRBD2 identical over 7 bases. This CDR3 comprises 14 residues. With V trimmed by 3 bases and J by 1 base, 4 bases remained unmatched. From germline, CDR1 is DFQATT and CDR2 SNEGSKA (reference sequence). CDR3 nucleotide sequence: TGCAGTGCTAGTCGTCTAGCGGGCACAGATACGCAGTATTTT. This encodes CSASRLAGTDTQYF.

This clonotype has just a few counts. The rearrangement joins TRBV7-9 to TRBJ1-1; tentatively, D is TRBD1 (6 bases). CDR1 is SEHNR, CDR2 FQNEAQ, per germline (reference sequence). V shed 2 bases and J shed 1 base, with 20 bases lying between them. CDR3 length: 18 amino acids. This CDR3 reads CASSLIGGAGVWNTEAFF. CDR3 DNA: TGTGCCAGCAGCTTAATCGGGGGCGCCGGGGTATGGAACACTGAAGCTTTCTTT.